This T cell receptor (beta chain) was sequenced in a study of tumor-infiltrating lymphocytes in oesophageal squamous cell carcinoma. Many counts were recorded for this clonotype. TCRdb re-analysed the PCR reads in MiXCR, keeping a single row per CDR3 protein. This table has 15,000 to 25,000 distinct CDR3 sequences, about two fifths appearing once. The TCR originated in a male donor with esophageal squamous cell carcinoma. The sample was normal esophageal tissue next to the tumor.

Here the CDR3 reads CASRLTAGTSGRNEQFF. CDR3 DNA sequence: TGTGCCAGCAGATTGACCGCCGGGACTAGCGGGAGAAATGAGCAGTTCTTC. The V and J genes are TRBV27 and TRBJ2-1; 14 nucleotides align to TRBD2. Germline V gene lookup returns CDR1 MNHEY and CDR2 SMNVEV (reference sequence). The trim removed 6 bases at V and 7 bases at J, leaving 11 bases unmatched. CDR3 length equals 17 residues.